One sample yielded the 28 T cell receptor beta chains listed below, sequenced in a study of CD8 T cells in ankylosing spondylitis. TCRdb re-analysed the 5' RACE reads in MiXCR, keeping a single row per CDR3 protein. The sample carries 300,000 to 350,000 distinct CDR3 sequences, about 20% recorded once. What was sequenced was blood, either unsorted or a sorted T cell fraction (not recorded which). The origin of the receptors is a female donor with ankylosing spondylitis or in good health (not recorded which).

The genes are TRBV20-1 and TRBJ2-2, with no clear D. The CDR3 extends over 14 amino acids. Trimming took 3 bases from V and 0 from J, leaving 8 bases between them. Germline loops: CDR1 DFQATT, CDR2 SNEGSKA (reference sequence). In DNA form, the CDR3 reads TGCAGTGCTAGGGGTATAGCGAACACCGGGGAGCTGTTTTTT. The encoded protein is CSARGIANTGELFF.

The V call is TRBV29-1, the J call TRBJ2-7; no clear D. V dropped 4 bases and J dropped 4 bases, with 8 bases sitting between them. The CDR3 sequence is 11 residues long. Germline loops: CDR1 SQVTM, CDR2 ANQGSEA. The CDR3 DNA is TGCAGCGTTGTCCTTCGGTACGAGCAGTACTTC. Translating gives CSVVLRYEQYF.

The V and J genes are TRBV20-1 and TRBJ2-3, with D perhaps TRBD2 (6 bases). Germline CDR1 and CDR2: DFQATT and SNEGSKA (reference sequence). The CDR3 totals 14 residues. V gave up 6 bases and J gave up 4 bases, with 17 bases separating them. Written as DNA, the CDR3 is TGCAGTGCCTTAAGGAGGGACCCGGCAGATACGCAGTATTTT. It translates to CSALRRDPADTQYF.

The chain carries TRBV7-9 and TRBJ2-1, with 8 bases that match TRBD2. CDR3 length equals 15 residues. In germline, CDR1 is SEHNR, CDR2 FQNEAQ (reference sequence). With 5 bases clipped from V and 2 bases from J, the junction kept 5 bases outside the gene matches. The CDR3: CASSMGLVPYNEQFF. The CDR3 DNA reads TGTGCCAGCAGCATGGGACTAGTCCCCTACAATGAGCAGTTCTTC. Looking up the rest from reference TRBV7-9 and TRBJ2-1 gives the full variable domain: DTGVSQNPRHKITKRGQNVTFRCDPISEHNRLYWYRQTLGQGPEFLTYFQNEAQLEKSRLLSDRFSAERPKGSFSTLEIQRTEQGDSAMYLCASSMGLVPYNEQFFGPGTRLTVL.

The CDR3 nucleotides read TGTGCCAGCAGCGTCATAGCAGCCCACACCTACAATGAGCAGTTCTTC. This sequence encodes CASSVIAAHTYNEQFF. The gene calls are TRBV9 and TRBJ2-1; D remains ambiguous. Germline V gene data show CDR1 as SGDLS and CDR2 as YYNGEE. The V end lost 2 bases, the J end lost 2 bases, and 14 bases lay between the germline ends. CDR3 length: 16 residues.

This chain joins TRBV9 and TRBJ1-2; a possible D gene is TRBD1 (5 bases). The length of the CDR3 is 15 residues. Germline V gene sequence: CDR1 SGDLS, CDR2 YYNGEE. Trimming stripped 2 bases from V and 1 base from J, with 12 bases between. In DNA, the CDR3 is TGTGCCAGCAGCGTCCTTCAGGGTCTTAACTATGGCTACACCTTC. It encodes CASSVLQGLNYGYTF.

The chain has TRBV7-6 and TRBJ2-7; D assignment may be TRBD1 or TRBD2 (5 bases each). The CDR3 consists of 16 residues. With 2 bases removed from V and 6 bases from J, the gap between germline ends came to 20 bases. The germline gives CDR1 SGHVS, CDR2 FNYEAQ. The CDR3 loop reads CASSLSPGRALIEQYF. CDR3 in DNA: TGTGCCAGCAGCTTATCCCCGGGACGGGCTCTCATCGAGCAGTACTTC.

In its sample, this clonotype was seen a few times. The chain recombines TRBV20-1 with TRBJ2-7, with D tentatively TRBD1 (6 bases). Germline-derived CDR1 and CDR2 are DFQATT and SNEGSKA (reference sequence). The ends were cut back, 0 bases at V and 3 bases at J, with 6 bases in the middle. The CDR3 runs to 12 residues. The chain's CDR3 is CSAREDSYEQYF. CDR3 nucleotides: TGCAGTGCTAGAGAGGACAGCTACGAGCAGTACTTC.

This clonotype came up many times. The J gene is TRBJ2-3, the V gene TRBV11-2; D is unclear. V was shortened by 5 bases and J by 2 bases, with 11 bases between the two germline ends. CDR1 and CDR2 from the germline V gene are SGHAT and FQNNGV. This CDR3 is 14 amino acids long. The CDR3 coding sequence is TGTGCCAGCAGCCCAGACCGGTACACAGATACGCAGTATTTT. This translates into CASSPDRYTDTQYF.

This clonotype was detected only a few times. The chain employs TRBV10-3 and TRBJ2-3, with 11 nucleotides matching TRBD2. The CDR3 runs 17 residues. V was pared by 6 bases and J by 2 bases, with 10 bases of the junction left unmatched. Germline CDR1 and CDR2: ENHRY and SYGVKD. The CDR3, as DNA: TGTGCCATCAGCGACCCTATAGCGGGAGGGCTCACAGATACGCAGTATTTT. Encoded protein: CAISDPIAGGLTDTQYF.

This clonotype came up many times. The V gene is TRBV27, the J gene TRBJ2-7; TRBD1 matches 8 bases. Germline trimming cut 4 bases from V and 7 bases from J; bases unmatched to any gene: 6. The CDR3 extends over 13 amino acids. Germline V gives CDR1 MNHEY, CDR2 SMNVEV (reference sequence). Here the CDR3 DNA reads TGTGCCAGCAGTTCCCGGACAGGGCAAGAGCAGTACTTC. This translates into CASSSRTGQEQYF.

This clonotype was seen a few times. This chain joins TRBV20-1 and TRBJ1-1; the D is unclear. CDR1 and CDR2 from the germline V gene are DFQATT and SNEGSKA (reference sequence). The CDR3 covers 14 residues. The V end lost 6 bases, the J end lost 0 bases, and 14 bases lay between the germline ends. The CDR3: CSAVPGQLNTEAFF. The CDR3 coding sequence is TGCAGTGCCGTTCCCGGGCAGCTGAACACTGAAGCTTTCTTT.

CDR3 coding DNA: TGCAGTGCTACTCGCCGGGGGACTGGAAACACCATATATTTT. It translates to CSATRRGTGNTIYF. J is TRBJ1-3 and V is TRBV20-1, with D maybe TRBD1 (5 bases). This CDR3 is 14 amino acids long. Between the trimmed V and J ends, which lost 4 bases and 2 bases, there was a span of 12 bases. Germline loops: CDR1 DFQATT, CDR2 SNEGSKA (reference sequence).

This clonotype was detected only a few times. The CDR3, as DNA: TGTGCCAGCAGTGGGGTGGCAGGACATCAGCCCCAGCATTTT. This gives the protein CASSGVAGHQPQHF. The rearrangement joins TRBV28 to TRBJ1-5; D call uncertain. V shed 5 bases and J shed 5 bases, with 13 bases lying between them. From germline, CDR1 is MDHEN and CDR2 SYDVKM. This CDR3 has 14 amino acids.

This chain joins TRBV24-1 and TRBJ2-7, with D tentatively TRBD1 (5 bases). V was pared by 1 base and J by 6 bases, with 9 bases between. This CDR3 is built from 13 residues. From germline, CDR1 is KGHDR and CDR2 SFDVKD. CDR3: CATSDFSTGEQYF. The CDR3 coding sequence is TGTGCCACCAGTGATTTTAGTACAGGCGAGCAGTACTTC.

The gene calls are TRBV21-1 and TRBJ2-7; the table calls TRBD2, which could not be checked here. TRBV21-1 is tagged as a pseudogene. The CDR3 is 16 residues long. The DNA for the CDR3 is TGTGCCAGCAGCACCCCTCCTGTGACGGAATCCTACGAGCAGTACTTC. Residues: CASSTPPVTESYEQYF.

CDR3 coding DNA: TGTGCCAGCAGGGCTCGCGCAGCCGACTCTGGGGCCAACGTCCTGACTTTC. It yields the protein CASRARAADSGANVLTF. The chain uses TRBV6-1 and TRBJ2-6; D remains unclear. Germline V CDR1 and CDR2: MNHNS, SASEGT. CDR3 length: 17 residues. The germline V and J ends were trimmed by 6 bases and 0 bases, with 15 bases remaining between them.

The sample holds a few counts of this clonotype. The CDR3 protein is CSARALAGVGDTQYF. Written as DNA, the CDR3 is TGCAGTGCTAGAGCCCTAGCGGGAGTTGGGGATACGCAGTATTTT. V usage is TRBV20-1 and J usage is TRBJ2-3; the match to TRBD2 covers 10 bases. The V segment lost 1 base and the J segment 6 bases; nucleotides outside the gene matches: 7. The CDR3 is 15 residues long. Germline values: CDR1 DFQATT, CDR2 SNEGSKA (reference sequence).

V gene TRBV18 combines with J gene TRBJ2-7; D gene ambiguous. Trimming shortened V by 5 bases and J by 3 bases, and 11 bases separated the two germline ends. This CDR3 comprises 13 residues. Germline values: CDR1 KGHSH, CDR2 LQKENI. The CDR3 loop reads CASSGKASYEQYF. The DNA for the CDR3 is TGTGCCAGCTCAGGGAAAGCTAGCTACGAGCAGTACTTC.

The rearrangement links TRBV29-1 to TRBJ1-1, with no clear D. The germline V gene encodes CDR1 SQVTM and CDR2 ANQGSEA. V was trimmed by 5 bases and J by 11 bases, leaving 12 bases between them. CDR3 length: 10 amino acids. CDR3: CSVIGPGAFF. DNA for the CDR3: TGCAGCGTTATCGGACCCGGGGCTTTCTTT.

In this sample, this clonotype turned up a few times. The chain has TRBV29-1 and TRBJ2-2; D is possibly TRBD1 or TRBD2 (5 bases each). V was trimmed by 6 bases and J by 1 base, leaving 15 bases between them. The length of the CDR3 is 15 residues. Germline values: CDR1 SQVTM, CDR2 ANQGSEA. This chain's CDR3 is CSVAPGTQNTGELFF. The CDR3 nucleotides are TGCAGCGTCGCCCCCGGGACCCAGAACACCGGGGAGCTGTTTTTT.

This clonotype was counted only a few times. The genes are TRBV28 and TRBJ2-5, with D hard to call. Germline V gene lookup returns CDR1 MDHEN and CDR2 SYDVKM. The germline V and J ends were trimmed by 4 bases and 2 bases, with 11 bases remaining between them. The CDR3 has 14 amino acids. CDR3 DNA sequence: TGTGCCAGCAGTTCCAGAGCCTTACAAGAGACCCAGTACTTC. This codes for CASSSRALQETQYF.

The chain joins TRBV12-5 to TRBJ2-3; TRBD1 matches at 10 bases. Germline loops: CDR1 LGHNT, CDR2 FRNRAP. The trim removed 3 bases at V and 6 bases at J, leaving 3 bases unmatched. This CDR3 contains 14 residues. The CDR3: CASGFGTGVDTQYF. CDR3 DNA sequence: TGTGCTAGTGGTTTCGGGACAGGGGTGGATACGCAGTATTTT.

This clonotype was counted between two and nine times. The CDR3 DNA follows: TGTGCCACCAGCAAAGGACAGGGAGTAGGGGAGACCCAGTACTTC. Translated, it gives CATSKGQGVGETQYF. The J gene is TRBJ2-5, the V gene TRBV15; 8 positions agree with TRBD1. The CDR3 contains 15 residues. Germline CDR1 and CDR2: LNHNV and YYDKDF (reference sequence). The V and J ends lost 4 bases and 5 bases, in that order; junction bases with no gene match: 9.

The CDR3 is CSVVGDVYGYTF. The CDR3 DNA sequence: TGCAGCGTTGTCGGGGACGTCTATGGCTACACCTTC. The chain combines TRBV29-1 with TRBJ1-2; possible D gene TRBD1, 5 bases. CDR3 length equals 12 residues. Deletions cut 4 bases from V and 4 bases from J, with 10 bases between. Germline V CDR1 and CDR2: SQVTM, ANQGSEA.

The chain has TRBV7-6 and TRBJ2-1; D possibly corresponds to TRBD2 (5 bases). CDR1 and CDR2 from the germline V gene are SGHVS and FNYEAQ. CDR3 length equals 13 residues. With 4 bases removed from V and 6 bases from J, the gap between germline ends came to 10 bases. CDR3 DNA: TGTGCCAGCAGCTATAATGGAGGCAATGAGCAGTTCTTC. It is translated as CASSYNGGNEQFF.

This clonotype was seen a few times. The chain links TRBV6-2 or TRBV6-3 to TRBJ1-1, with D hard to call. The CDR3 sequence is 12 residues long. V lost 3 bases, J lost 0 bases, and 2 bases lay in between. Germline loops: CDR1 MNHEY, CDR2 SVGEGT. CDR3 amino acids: CASSYLNTEAFF. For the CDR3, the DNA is TGTGCCAGCAGTTATCTGAACACTGAAGCTTTCTTT.

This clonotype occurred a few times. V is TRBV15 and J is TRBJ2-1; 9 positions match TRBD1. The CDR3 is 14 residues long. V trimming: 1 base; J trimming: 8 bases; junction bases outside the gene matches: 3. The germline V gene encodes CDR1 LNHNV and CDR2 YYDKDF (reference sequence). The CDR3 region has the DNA TGTGCCACCAGCAGAGGACAGGGGGTGGATGAGCAGTTCTTC. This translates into CATSRGQGVDEQFF. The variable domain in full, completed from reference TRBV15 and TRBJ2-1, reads DAMVIQNPRYQVTQFGKPVTLSCSQTLNHNVMYWYQQKSSQAPKLLFHYYDKDFNNEADTPDNFQSRRPNTSFCFLDIRSPGLGDTAMYLCATSRGQGVDEQFFGPGTRLTVL.